These 7 T cell receptor beta chains came from one sample sequenced in a study of CD8+CD57+ T cells in acquired aplastic anemia listed by TCRdb under 2018. Sequencing was carried out with an Illumina HiSeq 2000. Genomic DNA served as template for TCR beta VDJ combination and CDR3 sequence profiling. TCRdb ran its own pipeline on the public reads, namely fastp trimming at Q25 and MiXCR clone calling, and kept in-frame beta chains. Each CDR3 protein appears once, grouped with its most common genes and DNA. In all, the sample holds roughly 200,000 distinct CDR3 sequences, and 63% of those were seen once. The ten most abundant clones make up about 44% of the sample. Expansion of CD8+CD57+ cells had been shown by flow cytometry in the patients chosen for sequencing. Material: sorted CD4+, CD8+, or CD8+CD57+ T cells (not recorded which) from PBMCs. All receptors come from a human donor with aplastic anemia.

This clonotype has ten or more counts. This chain connects TRBV6-1 to TRBJ2-7; 7 bases are shared with TRBD1. Germline V gives CDR1 MNHNS, CDR2 SASEGT. The CDR3 totals 14 residues. After removal of 1 base from V and 1 base from J, the junction contained 1 base not matched to a gene. CDR3 loop: CASSEEQGSYEQYF. CDR3 nucleotide sequence: TGTGCCAGCAGTGAAGAACAGGGGTCCTACGAGCAGTACTTC.

About this clonotype itself: The conserved phenylalanine or tryptophan normally closing the CDR3 is absent here, so this likely arose from a read error. V gene TRBV15 combines with J gene TRBJ2-1, with a possible D match to TRBD2 (7 bases). Germline CDR1 LNHNV, CDR2 YYDKDF (reference sequence). V was shortened by 2 bases and J by 0 bases, with 14 bases between the two germline ends. The CDR3 runs to 17 residues. The DNA of the CDR3 is TGTGCCACCAGCAGATGGGGGGGCCCGAGCTCCTACAATGAGCAGTTCCTC. Translated, it gives CATSRWGGPSSYNEQFL.

The chain employs TRBV19 and TRBJ1-5; D is unclear. Trimming took off 4 bases at V and 0 bases at J, with 16 bases between the two ends. The length of the CDR3 is 17 residues. CDR1 LNHDA and CDR2 SQIVND come from the germline V gene (reference sequence). The CDR3 loop reads CASSNDRARNSNQPQHF. CDR3 coding DNA: TGTGCCAGTAGTAACGACCGGGCCAGAAATAGCAATCAGCCCCAGCATTTT.

CDR3 sequence reads: CASSLQSGSTDTQYF. The CDR3 DNA is TGTGCCAGCAGCTTACAAAGCGGGAGCACAGATACGCAGTATTTT. The chain carries TRBV7-2 and TRBJ2-3, with D maybe TRBD2 (6 bases). Trimming removed 2 bases at V and 0 bases at J, with 9 bases between. Germline V gene data show CDR1 as SGHTA and CDR2 as FQGNSA. The CDR3 totals 15 residues.

This chain uses TRBV10-3 with TRBJ2-7, with a weak D call TRBD1 (5 bases). The CDR3 length is 11 residues. Trimming took off 3 bases at V and 12 bases at J, with 12 bases between the two ends. Per germline, CDR1 ENHRY and CDR2 SYGVKD. Here the CDR3 reads CAISDGQGVYF. The CDR3 region has the DNA TGTGCCATCAGTGATGGGCAGGGCGTGTACTTC.

The chain employs TRBV6-4 and TRBJ2-2, with 9 bases aligning to TRBD1. This CDR3 contains 16 residues. Germline V lookup: CDR1 MRHNA, CDR2 SNTAGT. With 5 bases clipped from V and 4 bases from J, the junction kept 8 bases outside the gene matches. DNA of the CDR3: TGTGCCAGCAGTACCGAGGGGACAGGGACCACCGGGGAGCTGTTTTTT. This codes for CASSTEGTGTTGELFF.

The gene calls are TRBV7-9 and TRBJ2-5; maybe TRBD2 (6 bases). The ends were cut back, 0 bases at V and 3 bases at J, with 14 bases in the middle. Looked up from germline, CDR1 is SEHNR and CDR2 is FQNEAQ (reference sequence). The CDR3 loop spans 16 amino acids. The DNA for the CDR3 is TGTGCCAGCAGCTTAGCGTGGCCTAGCGCAGAAGAGACCCAGTACTTC. It codes for CASSLAWPSAEETQYF.